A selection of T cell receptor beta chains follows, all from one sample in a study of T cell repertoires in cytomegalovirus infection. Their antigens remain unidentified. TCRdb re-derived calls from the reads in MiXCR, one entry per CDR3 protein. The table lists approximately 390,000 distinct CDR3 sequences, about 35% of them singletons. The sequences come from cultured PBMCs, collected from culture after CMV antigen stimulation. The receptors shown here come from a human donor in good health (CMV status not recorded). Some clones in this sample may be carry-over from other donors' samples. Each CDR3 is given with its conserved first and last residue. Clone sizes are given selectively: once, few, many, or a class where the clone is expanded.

CASSPRRTGTGSGMNTEAFF | TRBV7-2 | NA | TRBJ1-1
CASRPQLAGVRKDGELFF | TRBV6-2/TRBV6-3 | NA | TRBJ2-2
CASTYGGTQYF | TRBV12-3/TRBV12-4 | NA | TRBJ2-5
CASSERRNTEAFF | TRBV6-1 | few | TRBJ1-1
CASSLTGTTDTQYF | TRBV11-2 | few | TRBJ2-3
CASNNRDYHYEQYF | TRBV5-6 | NA | TRBJ2-7
CASSQTSDFKPRNEQFF | TRBV23-1 | NA | TRBJ2-1
CSAPGRSKNIQYF | TRBV20-1 | NA | TRBJ2-4
CASSQGRRQGQGSHTQYF | TRBV4-2 | NA | TRBJ2-3
CASSTRGGEVQETQYF | TRBV7-2 | many | TRBJ2-5
CASRSPQGTEAFF | TRBV27 | NA | TRBJ1-1
CASRRTSDYNEQFF | TRBV12-3/TRBV12-4 | few | TRBJ2-1
CASSYGESGKYNEQFF | TRBV6-5 | few | TRBJ2-1
CASSVDTGQETQYF | TRBV9 | NA | TRBJ2-5
CASSPRDRAASPLHF | TRBV7-2 | many | TRBJ1-6
CASSEYQLAGGPAYNEQFF | TRBV6-1 | few | TRBJ2-1
CASSVGQGSTDTQYF | TRBV9 | few | TRBJ2-3
CASSYSGQGRAEAFF | TRBV6-5 | NA | TRBJ1-1
CASSLTGSGAFF | TRBV12-3/TRBV12-4 | few | TRBJ1-1
CASSLDPYNEQFF | TRBV12-3/TRBV12-4 | NA | TRBJ2-1
CASSLYPRRSHNYGYTF | TRBV7-2 | few | TRBJ1-2
CASSIVAGGVKDEQFF | TRBV19 | NA | TRBJ2-1
CATSRQGENTEAFF | TRBV19 | NA | TRBJ1-1
CASSPRSSGVSTDTQYF | TRBV7-2 | few | TRBJ2-3
CASSQPGMRAFF | TRBV4-1 | few | TRBJ1-1
CASSYSWTSVQDTQYF | TRBV6-2/TRBV6-3 | few | TRBJ2-3
CASSQDLVGGPYEQYF | TRBV4-3 | few | TRBJ2-7
CASRLTSGTYEQYF | TRBV6-2/TRBV6-3 | NA | TRBJ2-7
CASSPPPAFF | TRBV7-6 | NA | TRBJ2-1
CASSFWAKEQFF | TRBV28 | NA | TRBJ2-1
CASSFPYLRGYTF | TRBV12-3/TRBV12-4 | many | TRBJ1-2
CSVGPGTASTDTQYF | TRBV29-1 | NA | TRBJ2-3
CASSGQGLNTIYF | TRBV28 | NA | TRBJ1-3
CASSVAGYGYTF | TRBV9 | NA | TRBJ1-2
CASSLGTRTDTQYF | TRBV4-3 | NA | TRBJ2-3
CASSVGTRERYNEQFF | TRBV9 | many | TRBJ2-1
CASAVMEISGNTIYF | TRBV19 | few | TRBJ1-3
CASSPRGYNQPQHF | TRBV28 | NA | TRBJ1-5
CATRDGGRYEQFF | TRBV19 | few | TRBJ2-1
CASSQFLGRGPSSGNTIYF | TRBV14 | few | TRBJ1-3
CASSSVITGDGNTIYF | TRBV7-2 | once | TRBJ1-3
CASSPLHAQADTQYF | TRBV7-6 | many | TRBJ2-3
CASSLRPSGQETQYF | TRBV5-1 | NA | TRBJ2-5
CASSPPRTEAFF | TRBV7-2 | many | TRBJ1-1
CASSPGPPRAKNIQYF | TRBV6-1 | NA | TRBJ2-4
CASSLIEKLFF | TRBV7-9 | NA | TRBJ1-4
CASSISHQYSSYNEQFF | TRBV19 | NA | TRBJ2-1
CASSQERTGGRGKNIQYF | TRBV4-1 | NA | TRBJ2-4
CASRGGLNYGYTF | TRBV4-1 | few | TRBJ1-2
CASSSERYWGASGNTDTQYF | TRBV7-8 | NA | TRBJ2-3
CASSLGAGGPNTEAFF | TRBV7-6 | few | TRBJ1-1
CASSLRARGSGRKDTQYF | TRBV27 | NA | TRBJ2-3
CSAGTPKQETQYF | TRBV20-1 | NA | TRBJ2-5
CASSLGMSEAFF | TRBV7-2 | many | TRBJ1-1